The entry below describes one T cell receptor (beta chain). Germline lookup yields CDR1 KGHSH and CDR2 LQKENI. Trimming took off 3 bases at V and 0 bases at J, with 15 bases between the two ends. The CDR3 has 16 amino acids. These data belong to a study of blood T cell repertoires in COVID-19. Study overall: T cells, B-cell-depleted T cells, or PBMCs provided the cDNA or gDNA that served as material.

This table comes from immunoSEQ multiplex PCR, and its TCRdb copy is limited to in-frame clones, with some not included. In the table there are fewer than 80,000 clones, 88% of which are singletons. The source of this sequence is a human donor in a cohort sampled during active COVID-19. The sample was peripheral blood. The chain links TRBV18 to TRBJ2-7; D is unclear. Here the CDR3 reads CASSPAANPLSYEQYF. The CDR3 DNA is TGTGCCAGCTCACCCGCGGCGAACCCTCTCTCCTACGAGCAGTACTTC.